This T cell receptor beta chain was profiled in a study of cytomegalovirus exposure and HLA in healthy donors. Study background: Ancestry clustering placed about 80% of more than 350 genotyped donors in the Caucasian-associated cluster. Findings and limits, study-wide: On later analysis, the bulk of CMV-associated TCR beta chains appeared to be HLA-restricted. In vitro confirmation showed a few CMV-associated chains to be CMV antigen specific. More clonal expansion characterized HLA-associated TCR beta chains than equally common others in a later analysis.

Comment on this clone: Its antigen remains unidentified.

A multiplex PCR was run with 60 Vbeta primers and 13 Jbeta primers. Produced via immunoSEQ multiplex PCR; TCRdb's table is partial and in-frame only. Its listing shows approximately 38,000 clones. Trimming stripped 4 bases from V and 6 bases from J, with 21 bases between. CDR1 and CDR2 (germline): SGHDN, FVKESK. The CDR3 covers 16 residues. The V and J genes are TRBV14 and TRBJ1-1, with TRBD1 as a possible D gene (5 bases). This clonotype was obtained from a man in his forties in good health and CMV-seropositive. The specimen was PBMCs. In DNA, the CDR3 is TGTGCCAGCAGCCCCCCCAGGCGACAGCGAGGCGCTGAAGCTTTCTTT. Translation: CASSPPRRQRGAEAFF. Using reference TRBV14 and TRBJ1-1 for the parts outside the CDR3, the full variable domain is EAGVTQFPSHSVIEKGQTVTLRCDPISGHDNLYWYRRVMGKEIKFLLHFVKESKQDESGMPNNRFLAERTGGTYSTLKVQPAELEDSGVYFCASSPPRRQRGAEAFFGQGTRLTVV.